Shown below are 30 T cell receptor beta chains from a single sample sequenced in a study of cytomegalovirus exposure and HLA in healthy donors. The PCR was carried out with 60 Vbeta primers and 13 Jbeta primers. This table comes from immunoSEQ multiplex PCR, and its TCRdb copy is limited to in-frame clones, with some not included. Among 150,000 to 200,000 clones listed, roughly 75% were seen once. The source material was PBMCs. The receptors stem from a male donor in good health and CMV-seronegative.

The rearrangement links TRBV7-3 to TRBJ1-1; no firm D call. Germline lookup yields CDR1 SGHTA and CDR2 FQGTGA. The CDR3 is 13 amino acids. V was clipped by 5 bases and J by 3 bases, with 10 bases between them. The CDR3 sequence: CASSNHAYTEAFF. CDR3 nucleotide sequence: TGTGCCAGCAGCAACCACGCGTACACTGAAGCTTTCTTT.

The chain links TRBV9 to TRBJ2-5, with a possible D match to TRBD2 (5 bases). Germline CDR1 reads SGDLS; CDR2 reads YYNGEE. The ends were cut back, 5 bases at V and 2 bases at J, with 13 bases in the middle. This CDR3 region has 14 residues. CDR3 in amino acids: CASSLDGVQETQYF. The CDR3 coding sequence is TGTGCCAGCAGTCTGGACGGGGTTCAAGAGACCCAGTACTTC.

The chain joins TRBV19 to TRBJ1-2; 10 bases map to TRBD1. The CDR3 loop spans 15 amino acids. Germline V gene data show CDR1 as LNHDA and CDR2 as SQIVND (reference sequence). J was trimmed by 8 bases and V by 5 bases; bases with no gene match: 11. In DNA form, the CDR3 reads TGTGCCAGTAGTCGACAGGGGGCTAGTTCGTTCGGCTACACCTTC. It encodes CASSRQGASSFGYTF.

The chain couples TRBV7-9 to TRBJ1-4, with 9 bases matching TRBD1. The CDR3 has 14 residues. The ends lost 5 bases at V and 6 bases at J; junction bases unmatched: 4. The V gene's germline CDR1 is SEHNR and CDR2 FQNEAQ (reference sequence). CDR3 amino acids: CASSLQGADEKLFF. The CDR3 DNA sequence: TGTGCCAGCAGCCTACAGGGGGCGGATGAAAAACTGTTTTTT.

This chain joins TRBV18 and TRBJ1-5; a possible D gene is TRBD1 (6 bases). Germline V lookup: CDR1 KGHSH, CDR2 LQKENI. Trimming stripped 3 bases from V and 3 bases from J, with 12 bases between. The CDR3 length is 15 residues. CDR3 loop: CASSPVGQTNQPQHF. In DNA form, the CDR3 reads TGTGCCAGCTCACCCGTAGGACAGACCAATCAGCCCCAGCATTTT.

The gene calls are TRBV19 and TRBJ1-5; 8 bases map to TRBD1. The CDR3 has 14 amino acids. The V gene's germline CDR1 is LNHDA and CDR2 SQIVND (reference sequence). V lost 1 base and J lost 7; bases outside the gene matches: 3. This CDR3 reads CASSIGGTGQPQHF. The CDR3 DNA sequence: TGTGCCAGTAGTATAGGTGGGACAGGACAGCCCCAGCATTTT.

This chain connects TRBV13 to TRBJ2-1; 8 nucleotides match TRBD1. The ends lost 3 bases at V and 4 bases at J; junction bases unmatched: 2. Germline V gene data show CDR1 as PRHDT and CDR2 as FYEKMQ (reference sequence). This CDR3 contains 14 residues. The CDR3 spells CASSFRTGYNEQFF. CDR3 coding DNA: TGTGCCAGCAGCTTCCGGACAGGGTACAATGAGCAGTTCTTC.

This chain uses TRBV4-2 with TRBJ2-7; D remains ambiguous. CDR3 length: 14 amino acids. Germline CDR1 is LGHNA and CDR2 is YNFKEQ. V lost 0 bases and J lost 0, with 6 bases in between. CDR3 protein: CASSQEWASYEQYF. CDR3 DNA sequence: TGTGCCAGCAGCCAAGAATGGGCCTCCTACGAGCAGTACTTC.

The chain recombines TRBV10-3 with TRBJ2-1; the match to TRBD2 covers 12 bases. This CDR3 contains 16 residues. From germline, CDR1 is ENHRY and CDR2 SYGVKD. Trimming took 5 bases from V and 7 from J; bases not matched to a gene: 9. CDR3: CAISPPTSGGTNEQFF. DNA for the CDR3: TGTGCCATCAGTCCCCCCACTAGCGGGGGGACTAATGAGCAGTTCTTC.

This chain links TRBV28 with TRBJ1-3; D not resolved. The length of the CDR3 is 16 residues. CDR1 is MDHEN and CDR2 is SYDVKM in the germline V gene. Between the trimmed V and J ends, which lost 0 bases and 0 bases, there was a span of 9 bases. CDR3 nucleotides: TGTGCCAGCAGTTTATGGGCCGGAGACTCTGGAAACACCATATATTTT. Its translation: CASSLWAGDSGNTIYF.

V gene TRBV6-1 combines with J gene TRBJ2-2, with D possibly being TRBD1 (5 bases). The V and J ends lost 4 bases and 0 bases respectively, with 9 bases between them. This CDR3 region has 15 residues. CDR1 and CDR2 from the germline V gene are MNHNS and SASEGT. CDR3 sequence (DNA): TGTGCCAGCAGTGGGGGCAACGCGAACACCGGGGAGCTGTTTTTT. Its translation is CASSGGNANTGELFF.

The rearrangement uses TRBV7-8 and TRBJ2-7, with D unclear. Trimming removed 0 bases at V and 6 bases at J, with 9 bases between. Germline lookup yields CDR1 SGHVS and CDR2 FQNEAQ. This CDR3 has 13 amino acids. The CDR3 nucleotides are TGTGCCAGCAGCTTAGCGCCCGGTGCCGAGCAGTACTTC. It encodes CASSLAPGAEQYF.

This clone was observed a handful of times. V gene TRBV27 combines with J gene TRBJ2-3, with D unresolved. Germline CDR1 and CDR2: MNHEY and SMNVEV (reference sequence). This CDR3 is built from 14 residues. V lost 7 bases and J 0 bases, leaving 11 bases between the germline ends. The CDR3 nucleotides read TGTGCCAGCATTCCTGTGGAGAGCACAGATACGCAGTATTTT. This gives the protein CASIPVESTDTQYF.

This clone was found once. The genes are TRBV19 and TRBJ2-3, with 10 bases lining up with TRBD1. CDR3 length: 14 residues. The germline gives CDR1 LNHDA, CDR2 SQIVND (reference sequence). Unmatched junction bases numbered 6, after V lost 7 bases and J lost 5 bases. CDR3 sequence: CASTRDRGGDTQYF. DNA for the CDR3: TGTGCCAGTACCCGGGACAGGGGCGGAGATACGCAGTATTTT.

The chain joins TRBV19 to TRBJ2-6; D might be TRBD1 (5 bases). The CDR3 contains 15 residues. Trimming removed 7 bases at V and 0 bases at J, with 10 bases between. Germline V gene data show CDR1 as LNHDA and CDR2 as SQIVND (reference sequence). This CDR3 reads CASINRGSGANVLTF. The DNA of the CDR3 is TGTGCCAGTATTAATAGGGGCTCTGGGGCCAACGTCCTGACTTTC.

The gene calls are TRBV5-4 and TRBJ2-7; 7 bases map to TRBD2. The J segment lost 7 bases and the V segment lost 5 bases, leaving 3 bases of the junction unmatched. Germline lookup yields CDR1 SGHNT and CDR2 YYREEE (reference sequence). CDR3 length equals 11 residues. The CDR3 coding sequence is TGTGCCAGCAGGGGAGGGGCGGAGCAGTACTTC. Translated, it gives CASRGGAEQYF.

Written as DNA, the CDR3 is TGTGCCAGCAGCAAGAACAGGGTTAGTGAGCAGTTCTTC. Protein product: CASSKNRVSEQFF. The V call is TRBV7-2, the J call TRBJ2-1; tentative D call: TRBD1 (6 bases). CDR1 is SGHTA and CDR2 is FQGNSA in the germline V gene. The CDR3 contains 13 residues. Trimming took off 5 bases at V and 9 bases at J, with 14 bases between the two ends.

The gene calls are TRBV28 and TRBJ2-7, with D hard to call. Germline CDR1 and CDR2: MDHEN and SYDVKM. V shed 6 bases and J shed 6 bases, with 9 bases lying between them. The CDR3 covers 11 residues. The CDR3 bases are TGTGCCAGCAGCCCTCTGAGCGAGCAGTACTTC. Protein: CASSPLSEQYF.

The chain couples TRBV7-6 to TRBJ1-5; D might be TRBD1 (6 bases). Germline CDR1 is SGHVS and CDR2 is FNYEAQ. The CDR3 is 14 amino acids. With 7 bases removed from V and 7 bases from J, the gap between germline ends came to 17 bases. The CDR3: CASTADSGGQPQHF. The CDR3 DNA reads as TGTGCCAGCACCGCGGACAGTGGGGGCCAGCCCCAGCATTTT.

Of note for this clone: Relative to the germline gene, one junction end is altered; a read error may explain this. The same CDR3 arises from other DNA sequences in this sample as well. V gene TRBV7-9 combines with J gene TRBJ2-3; 12 bases agree with TRBD1. The CDR3 is made up of 15 amino acids. Germline CDR1 is SEHNR and CDR2 is FQNEAQ (reference sequence). The CDR3 loop reads CASSPGTGGRDTQYF. Here the CDR3 DNA reads TGTGCCAGCAGCCCCGGGACAGGGGGCCGGGATACGCAATATTTT. Looking up the rest from reference TRBV7-9 and TRBJ2-3 gives the full variable domain: DTGVSQNPRHKITKRGQNVTFRCDPISEHNRLYWYRQTLGQGPEFLTYFQNEAQLEKSRLLSDRFSAERPKGSFSTLEIQRTEQGDSAMYLCASSPGTGGRDTQYFGPGTRLTVL.

This clone was seen just once. The chain has TRBV9 and TRBJ1-1; D gene ambiguous. The germline V and J ends were trimmed by 0 bases and 7 bases, with 16 bases remaining between them. The CDR3 spans 15 residues. Germline CDR1 is SGDLS and CDR2 is YYNGEE. CDR3 in amino acids: CASSVDTAARGEAFF. The CDR3 DNA sequence: TGTGCCAGCAGCGTAGATACAGCGGCCCGGGGTGAAGCTTTCTTT.

The chain recombines TRBV5-1 with TRBJ2-7; TRBD1 might be the D (5 bases). V lost 0 bases and J 0 bases, leaving 10 bases between the germline ends. This CDR3 is built from 15 residues. Looked up from germline, CDR1 is SGHRS and CDR2 is YFSETQ. The CDR3 DNA reads as TGCGCCAGCAGCTTGGGAGACAGCAACTCCTACGAGCAGTACTTC. The encoded protein is CASSLGDSNSYEQYF.

Turning to this clone: Since the CDR3 does not end with the conserved phenylalanine or tryptophan, this likely comes from a read error. The chain carries TRBV5-4 and TRBJ2-7, with 9 bases identical to TRBD1. The CDR3 is 14 amino acids. Trimming removed 4 bases from V and 5 bases from J; junction bases left unmatched: 7. Germline V gene sequence: CDR1 SGHNT, CDR2 YYREEE (reference sequence). The CDR3 sequence: CASSRGQGVNEQYL. As DNA, the CDR3 is TGTGCCAGCAGCCGGGGACAGGGAGTCAACGAGCAGTACCTC.

This chain joins TRBV10-3 and TRBJ1-6; D perhaps matches TRBD1 (6 bases). CDR3 length equals 15 residues. Trimming cost V 2 bases and J 6 bases, with 11 bases left between them. CDR1 is ENHRY, CDR2 SYGVKD, per germline. The chain's CDR3 is CAISEDGTSNSPLHF. In DNA, the CDR3 is TGTGCCATCAGTGAGGATGGGACAAGTAATTCACCCCTCCACTTT.

The chain is built from TRBV2 and TRBJ1-1; possible D gene TRBD1, 6 bases. The CDR3 has 16 residues. V was shortened by 6 bases and J by 2 bases, with 19 bases between the two germline ends. From germline, CDR1 is SNHLY and CDR2 FYNNEI. The CDR3 DNA sequence: TGTGCCAGCAGCCGTAACCGGGACACCTATAACACTGAAGCTTTCTTT. Its translation is CASSRNRDTYNTEAFF.

The V and J genes are TRBV18 and TRBJ1-5; possibly TRBD1 for D (5 bases). Trimming shortened V by 5 bases and J by 7 bases, and 15 bases separated the two germline ends. The length of the CDR3 is 14 residues. In germline, CDR1 is KGHSH, CDR2 LQKENI. The CDR3 DNA reads as TGTGCCAGCTCAAGTTTAAGTCAGGGACAGCCCCAGCATTTT. It yields the protein CASSSLSQGQPQHF. The full variable domain, completed using reference TRBV18 and TRBJ1-5, is NAGVMQNPRHLVRRRGQEARLRCSPMKGHSHVYWYRQLPEEGLKFMVYLQKENIIDESGMPKERFSAEFPKEGPSILRIQQVVRGDSAAYFCASSSLSQGQPQHFGDGTRLSIL.

The CDR3 sequence is CASSLAAGLSGNEQFF. The CDR3 nucleotides are TGTGCCAGCAGCTTAGCCGCGGGATTGTCAGGCAATGAGCAGTTCTTC. This sequence joins TRBV7-2 and TRBJ2-1; weak D call: TRBD2 (6 bases). Germline lookup yields CDR1 SGHTA and CDR2 FQGNSA. This CDR3 comprises 16 residues. The V gene lost 0 bases and the J gene lost 6 bases, with 15 bases spanning the gap.

The chain combines TRBV18 with TRBJ1-2, with TRBD1 matching 8 bases. This CDR3 has 14 amino acids. The V segment lost 3 bases and the J segment 7 bases; nucleotides outside the gene matches: 7. Germline CDR1 and CDR2: KGHSH and LQKENI. As DNA, the CDR3 is TGTGCCAGCTCACCTTTGACAGGGGTTAGTGGCTACACCTTC. Amino acid sequence: CASSPLTGVSGYTF.

The genes are TRBV5-1 and TRBJ1-2; 7 positions agree with TRBD1. This CDR3 is 15 amino acids long. CDR1 and CDR2 (germline): SGHRS, YFSETQ. The J segment lost 3 bases and the V segment lost 4 bases, leaving 9 bases of the junction unmatched. The CDR3 sequence is CASSRQGYRDYGYTF. In nucleotides, the CDR3 is TGCGCCAGCAGCCGACAGGGATATAGGGACTATGGCTACACCTTC.

This rearrangement joins TRBV7-7 to TRBJ2-2, with D perhaps TRBD2 (5 bases). Per germline, CDR1 SSHAT and CDR2 FNYEAQ (reference sequence). The V and J ends lost 4 bases and 6 bases respectively, with 12 bases between them. The CDR3 extends over 14 amino acids. In DNA, the CDR3 is TGTGCCAGCAGCTCCCAAGCGGCGGCCGGGGAGCTGTTTTTT. It translates to CASSSQAAAGELFF.